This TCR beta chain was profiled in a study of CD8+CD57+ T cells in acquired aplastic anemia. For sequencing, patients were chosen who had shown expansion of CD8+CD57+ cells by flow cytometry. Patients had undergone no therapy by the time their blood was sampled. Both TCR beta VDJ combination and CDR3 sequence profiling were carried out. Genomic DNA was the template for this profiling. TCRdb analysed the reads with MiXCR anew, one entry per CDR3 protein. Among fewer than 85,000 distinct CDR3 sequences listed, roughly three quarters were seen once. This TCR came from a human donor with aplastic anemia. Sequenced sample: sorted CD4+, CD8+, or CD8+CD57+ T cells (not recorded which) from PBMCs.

CDR3 sequence: CASSPGTFGTGELFF. CDR3 DNA: TGTGCCAGCAGCCCCGGGACATTCGGCACCGGGGAGCTGTTTTTT. This rearrangement joins TRBV6-1 to TRBJ2-2; tentatively, D is TRBD1 (6 bases). This CDR3 region has 15 residues. Per germline, CDR1 MNHNS and CDR2 SASEGT. V lost 6 bases and J lost 4, with 15 bases in between.